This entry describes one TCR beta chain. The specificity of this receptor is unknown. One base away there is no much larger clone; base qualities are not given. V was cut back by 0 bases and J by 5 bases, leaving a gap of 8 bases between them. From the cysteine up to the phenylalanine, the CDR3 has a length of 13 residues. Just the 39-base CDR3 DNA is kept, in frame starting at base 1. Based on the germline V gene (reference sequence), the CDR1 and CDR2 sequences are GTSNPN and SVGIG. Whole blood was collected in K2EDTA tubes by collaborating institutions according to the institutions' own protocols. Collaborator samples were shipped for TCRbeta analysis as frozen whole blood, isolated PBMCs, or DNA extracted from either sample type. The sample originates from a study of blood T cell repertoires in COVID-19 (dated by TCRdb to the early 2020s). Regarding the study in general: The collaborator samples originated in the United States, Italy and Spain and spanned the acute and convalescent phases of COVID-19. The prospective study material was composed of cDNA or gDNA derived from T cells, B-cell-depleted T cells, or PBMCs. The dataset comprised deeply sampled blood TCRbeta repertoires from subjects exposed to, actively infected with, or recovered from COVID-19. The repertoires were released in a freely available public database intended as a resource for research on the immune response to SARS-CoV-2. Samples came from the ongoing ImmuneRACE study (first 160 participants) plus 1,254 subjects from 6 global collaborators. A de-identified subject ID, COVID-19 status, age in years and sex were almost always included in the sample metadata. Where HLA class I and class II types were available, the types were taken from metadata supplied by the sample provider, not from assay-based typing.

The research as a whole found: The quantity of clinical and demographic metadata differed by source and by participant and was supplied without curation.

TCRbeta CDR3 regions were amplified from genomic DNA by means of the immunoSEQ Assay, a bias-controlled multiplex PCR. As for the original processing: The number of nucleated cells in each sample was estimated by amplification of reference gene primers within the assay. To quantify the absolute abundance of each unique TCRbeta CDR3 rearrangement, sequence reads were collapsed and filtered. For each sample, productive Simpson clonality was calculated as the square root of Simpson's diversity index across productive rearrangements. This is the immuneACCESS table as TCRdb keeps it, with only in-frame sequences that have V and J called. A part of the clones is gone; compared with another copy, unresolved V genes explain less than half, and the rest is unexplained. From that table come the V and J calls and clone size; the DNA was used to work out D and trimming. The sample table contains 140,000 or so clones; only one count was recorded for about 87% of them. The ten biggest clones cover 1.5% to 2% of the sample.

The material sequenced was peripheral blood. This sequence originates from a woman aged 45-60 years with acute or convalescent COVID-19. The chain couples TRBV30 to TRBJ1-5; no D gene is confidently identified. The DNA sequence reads TGTGCCTGGAGTGTAAGGGAGGATCAGCCCCAGCATTTT. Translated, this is CAWSVREDQPQHF.